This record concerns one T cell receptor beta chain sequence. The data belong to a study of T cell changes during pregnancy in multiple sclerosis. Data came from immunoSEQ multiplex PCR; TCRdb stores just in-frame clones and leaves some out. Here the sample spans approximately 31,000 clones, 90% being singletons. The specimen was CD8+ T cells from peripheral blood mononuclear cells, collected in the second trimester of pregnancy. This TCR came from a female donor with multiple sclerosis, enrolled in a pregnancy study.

This CDR3 reads CASSLPGGRDNEQFF. Written as DNA, the CDR3 is TGTGCCAGCAGCTTGCCGGGGGGCAGGGACAATGAGCAGTTCTTC. The chain uses TRBV5-6 and TRBJ2-1; tentatively, D is TRBD2 (7 bases). Germline V gene data show CDR1 as SGHDT and CDR2 as YYEEEE. Trimming pared 1 base from V and 5 bases from J, leaving 13 bases between. This CDR3 contains 15 residues.